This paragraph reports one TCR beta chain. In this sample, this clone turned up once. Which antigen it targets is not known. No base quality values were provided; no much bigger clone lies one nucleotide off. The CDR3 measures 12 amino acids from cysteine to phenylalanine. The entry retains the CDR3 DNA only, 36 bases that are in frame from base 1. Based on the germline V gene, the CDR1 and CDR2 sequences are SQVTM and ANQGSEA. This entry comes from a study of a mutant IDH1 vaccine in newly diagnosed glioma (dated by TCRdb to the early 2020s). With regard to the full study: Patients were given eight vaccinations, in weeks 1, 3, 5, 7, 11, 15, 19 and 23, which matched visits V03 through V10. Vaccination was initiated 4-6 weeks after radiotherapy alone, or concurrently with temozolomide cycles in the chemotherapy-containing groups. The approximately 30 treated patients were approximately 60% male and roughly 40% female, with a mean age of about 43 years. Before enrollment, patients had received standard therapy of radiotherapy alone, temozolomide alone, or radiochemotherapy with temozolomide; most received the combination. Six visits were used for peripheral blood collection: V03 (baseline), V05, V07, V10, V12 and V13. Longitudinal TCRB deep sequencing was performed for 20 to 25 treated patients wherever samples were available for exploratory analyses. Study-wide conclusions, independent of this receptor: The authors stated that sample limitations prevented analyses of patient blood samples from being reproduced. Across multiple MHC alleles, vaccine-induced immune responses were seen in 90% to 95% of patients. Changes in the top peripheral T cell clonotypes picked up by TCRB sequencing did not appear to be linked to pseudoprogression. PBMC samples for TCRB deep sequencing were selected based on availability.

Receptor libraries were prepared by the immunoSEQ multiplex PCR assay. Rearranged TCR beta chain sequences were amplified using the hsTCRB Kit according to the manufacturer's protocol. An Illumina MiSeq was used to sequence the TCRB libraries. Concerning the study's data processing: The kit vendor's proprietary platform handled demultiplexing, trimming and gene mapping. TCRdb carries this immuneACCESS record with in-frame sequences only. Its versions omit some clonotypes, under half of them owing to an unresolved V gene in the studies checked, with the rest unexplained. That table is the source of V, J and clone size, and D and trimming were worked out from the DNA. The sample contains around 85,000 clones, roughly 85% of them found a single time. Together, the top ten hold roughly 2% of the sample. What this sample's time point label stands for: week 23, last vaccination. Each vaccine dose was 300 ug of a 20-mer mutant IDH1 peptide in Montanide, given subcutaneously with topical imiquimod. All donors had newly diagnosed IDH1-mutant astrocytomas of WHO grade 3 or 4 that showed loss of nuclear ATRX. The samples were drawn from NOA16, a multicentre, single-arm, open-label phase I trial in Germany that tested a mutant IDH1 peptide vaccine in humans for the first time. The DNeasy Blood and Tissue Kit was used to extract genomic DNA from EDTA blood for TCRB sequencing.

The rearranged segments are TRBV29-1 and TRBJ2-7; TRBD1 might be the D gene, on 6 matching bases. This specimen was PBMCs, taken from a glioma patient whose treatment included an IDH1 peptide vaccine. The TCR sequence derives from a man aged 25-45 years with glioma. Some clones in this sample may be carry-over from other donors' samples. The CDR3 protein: CSLWGLGYEQYF. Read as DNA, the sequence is TGCAGTCTCTGGGGGCTCGGGTACGAGCAGTACTTC.